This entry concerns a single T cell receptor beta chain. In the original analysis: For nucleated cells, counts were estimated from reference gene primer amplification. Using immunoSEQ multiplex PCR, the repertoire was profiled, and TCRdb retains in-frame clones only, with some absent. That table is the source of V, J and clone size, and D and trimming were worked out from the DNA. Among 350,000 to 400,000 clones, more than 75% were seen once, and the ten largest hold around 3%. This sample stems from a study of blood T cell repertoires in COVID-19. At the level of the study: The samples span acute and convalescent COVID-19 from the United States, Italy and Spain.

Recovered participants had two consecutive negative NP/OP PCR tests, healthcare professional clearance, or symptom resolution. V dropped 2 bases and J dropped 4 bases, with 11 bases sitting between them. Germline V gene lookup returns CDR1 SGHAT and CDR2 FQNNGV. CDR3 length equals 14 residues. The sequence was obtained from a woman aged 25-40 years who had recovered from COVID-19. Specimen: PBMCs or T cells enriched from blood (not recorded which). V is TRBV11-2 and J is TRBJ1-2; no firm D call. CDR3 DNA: TGTGCCAGCAGCTTACTCCCCGAGATCTATGGCTACACCTTC. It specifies CASSLLPEIYGYTF. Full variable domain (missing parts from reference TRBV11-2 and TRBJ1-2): EAGVAQSPRYKIIEKRQSVAFWCNPISGHATLYWYQQILGQGPKLLIQFQNNGVVDDSQLPKDRFSAERLKGVDSTLKIQPAKLEDSAVYLCASSLLPEIYGYTFGSGTRLTVV.